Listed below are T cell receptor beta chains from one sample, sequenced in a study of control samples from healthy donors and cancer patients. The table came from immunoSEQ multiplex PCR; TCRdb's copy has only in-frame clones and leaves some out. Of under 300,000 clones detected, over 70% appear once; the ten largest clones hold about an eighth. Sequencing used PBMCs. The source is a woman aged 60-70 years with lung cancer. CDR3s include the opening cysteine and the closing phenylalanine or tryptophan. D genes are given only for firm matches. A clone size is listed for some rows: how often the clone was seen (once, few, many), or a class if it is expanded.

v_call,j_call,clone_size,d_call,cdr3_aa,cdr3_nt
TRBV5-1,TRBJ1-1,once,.,CASSLGAPNIGFF,TGCGCCAGCAGCTTGGGGGCTCCCAACATAGGGTTCTTT
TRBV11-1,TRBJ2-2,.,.,CASSLGVSGELFF,TGTGCCAGCAGCTTAGGGGTCTCCGGGGAGCTGTTTTTT
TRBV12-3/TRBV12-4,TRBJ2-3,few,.,CASSSLDTQYF,TGTGCCAGCAGTTCCCTGGATACGCAGTATTTT
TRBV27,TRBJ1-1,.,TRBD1,CASGTGGETEAFF,TGTGCCAGCGGAACAGGGGGAGAGACTGAAGCTTTCTTT
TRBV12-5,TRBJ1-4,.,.,CSNRFATNEKLFF,TGTTCCAACAGGTTCGCAACTAATGAAAAACTGTTTTTT
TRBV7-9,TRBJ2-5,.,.,CASSYRDFPWETQYF,TGTGCCAGCAGCTACAGGGACTTCCCTTGGGAGACCCAGTACTTC
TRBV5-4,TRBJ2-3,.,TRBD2,CASSLVGTSGVWGTDTQYF,TGTGCCAGCAGCTTGGTCGGGACTAGCGGGGTTTGGGGCACAGATACGCAGTATTTT
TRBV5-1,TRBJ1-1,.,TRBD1,CASSPDRANTEAFF,TGCGCCAGCAGCCCGGACAGGGCAAACACTGAAGCTTTCTTT
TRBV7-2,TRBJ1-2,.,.,CASSKDGSYGYTF,TGTGCCAGCAGCAAGGACGGGAGCTATGGCTACACCTTC
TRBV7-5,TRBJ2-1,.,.,CVRSARGVAGGKWYNEQFF,TGTGTCAGAAGCGCGAGGGGGGTAGCGGGAGGGAAGTGGTACAATGAGCAGTTCTTC
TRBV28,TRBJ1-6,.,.,CASLKDSSSIHPLHF,TGTGCCAGCCTAAAGGACAGCTCTTCAATTCACCCCCTCCACTTT
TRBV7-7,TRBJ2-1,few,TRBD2,CASSPGSGRAYENEQFF,TGTGCCAGCAGCCCGGGGAGCGGGAGGGCCTATGAGAATGAGCAGTTCTTC
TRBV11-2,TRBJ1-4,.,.,CASSLDPTTNEKLFF,TGTGCCAGCAGCTTAGACCCAACAACTAATGAAAAACTGTTTTTT
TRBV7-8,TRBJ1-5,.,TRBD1,CASSFSGQSNQPQHF,TGTGCCAGCAGCTTCTCGGGACAGTCAAATCAGCCCCAGCATTTT
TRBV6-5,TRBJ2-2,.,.,CASSHSGPNTGELFF,TGTGCCAGCAGTCATAGCGGTCCGAACACCGGGGAGCTGTTTTTT
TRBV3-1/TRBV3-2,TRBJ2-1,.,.,CASSFSTGEQFF,TGTGCCAGCAGTTTCTCCACAGGGGAGCAGTTCTTC
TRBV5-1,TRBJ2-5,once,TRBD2,CASSSGGLAGFQETQYF,TGCGCCAGCAGCTCGGGAGGACTAGCGGGGTTCCAAGAGACCCAGTACTTC
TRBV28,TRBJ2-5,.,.,CASSLRSNQETQYF,TGTGCCAGCAGTTTGCGGTCGAACCAAGAGACCCAGTACTTC
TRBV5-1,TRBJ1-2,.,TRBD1,CASSLTGTQNYGYTF,TGCGCCAGCAGCCTGACAGGGACCCAAAACTATGGCTACACCTTC
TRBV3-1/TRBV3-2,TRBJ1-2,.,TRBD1,CASSPDRGSNYGYTF,TGTGCCAGCAGCCCGGACAGGGGAAGTAACTATGGCTACACCTTC
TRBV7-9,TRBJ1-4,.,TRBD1,CASSEGQRNEKLFF,TGTGCCAGCAGCGAGGGACAGCGGAATGAAAAACTGTTTTTT
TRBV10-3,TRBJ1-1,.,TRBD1,CAISAGQGDTEAFF,TGTGCCATCAGTGCGGGACAGGGGGACACTGAAGCTTTCTTT
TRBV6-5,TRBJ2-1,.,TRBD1,CASASWGQGINEQFF,TGTGCCAGCGCCAGTTGGGGACAGGGGATCAATGAGCAGTTCTTC
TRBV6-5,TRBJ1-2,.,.,CASSSDRPGTSYGYTF,TGTGCCAGCAGTTCCGACCGCCCCGGGACATCTTATGGCTACACCTTC
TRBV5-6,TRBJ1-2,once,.,CASSSGWGGDYGYTF,TGTGCCAGCAGCTCCGGGTGGGGAGGGGACTATGGCTACACCTTC
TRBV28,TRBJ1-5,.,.,CASRWGSNQPQHF,TGTGCCAGCAGGTGGGGGAGCAATCAGCCCCAGCATTTT
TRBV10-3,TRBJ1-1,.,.,CAIRENTRSNTEAFF,TGTGCCATCAGAGAGAACACCCGATCGAACACTGAAGCTTTCTTT
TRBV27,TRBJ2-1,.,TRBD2,CASSVLAGAYNEQFF,TGTGCCAGCAGCGTACTAGCGGGAGCTTACAATGAGCAGTTCTTC
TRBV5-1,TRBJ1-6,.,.,CASSVTVYNSPLHF,TGCGCCAGCAGCGTGACGGTTTATAATTCACCCCTCCACTTT
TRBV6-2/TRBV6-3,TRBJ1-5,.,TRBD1,CASSDGTGWYQPQHF,TGTGCCAGCAGTGACGGGACAGGGTGGTATCAGCCCCAGCATTTT
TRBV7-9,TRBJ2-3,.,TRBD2,CASSLDVWRGTSTDTQYF,TGTGCCAGCAGCTTAGATGTTTGGCGGGGGACTAGCACAGATACGCAGTATTTT
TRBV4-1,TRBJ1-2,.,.,CASSLPGRMGAYGYTF,TGCGCCAGCAGCCTCCCCGGCAGGATGGGCGCCTATGGCTACACCTTC
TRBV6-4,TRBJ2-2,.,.,CASSDTGGRSGELFF,TGTGCCAGCAGTGACACCGGGGGGCGATCCGGGGAGCTGTTTTTT
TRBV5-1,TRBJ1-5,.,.,CASSLKIDSLGNQPQHF,TGCGCCAGCAGCTTGAAGATTGACTCCTTGGGCAATCAGCCCCAGCATTTT
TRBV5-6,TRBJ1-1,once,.,CASSLKWGSLNTEAFF,TGTGCCAGCAGCTTGAAGTGGGGCAGTCTAAACACTGAAGCTTTCTTT
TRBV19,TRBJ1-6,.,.,CATAGLHYNSPLHF,TGTGCCACCGCGGGACTCCACTATAATTCACCCCTCCACTTT
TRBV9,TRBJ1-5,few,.,CASSEAGRGPQHF,TGTGCCAGCAGCGAGGCAGGTCGGGGGCCCCAGCATTTT